The text below deals with one T cell receptor beta chain. This clone was observed a single time. Its binding antigen is unknown. Germline and junction disagree at one end, which may indicate a read error. The time point tag for this specimen amounts to: pre-treatment sample, taken before nivolumab and TIL therapy. A phase I trial run at two centers enrolled adults with stage 4 NSCLC between October 2017 and early 2020. The samples were drawn from an open-label, single-arm phase I trial testing tumor-infiltrating lymphocyte therapy combined with nivolumab in advanced non-small cell lung cancer. Blood mononuclear cells were isolated from EDTA tubes by Ficoll gradient and were snap-frozen as pellets, and DNA was extracted with a Qiagen mini-prep kit. This sample is drawn from a study of TIL therapy for anti-PD-1-resistant metastatic lung cancer (dated by TCRdb to the early 2020s). About the study as a whole: Tumors were harvested prior to any PD-1/PD-L1 blockade, after which nivolumab was administered to patients, and lymphodepletion, expanded TIL infusion and IL-2 were given to patients who progressed. Enrolled patients had a median age of almost 55 years (range 38-75) and a median tumor PD-L1 proportion score of less than 7.5%. Most of the cohort had lung adenocarcinoma, a handful of tumors were EGFR-mutant and two were ALK-rearranged, and half of the patients were current or former smokers. A median non-synonymous tumor mutation burden of about 1.6 mutations per megabase was determined across the cohort by whole-exome sequencing. Clonotypes were tracked across tumor, expanded TIL product and serial blood samples by T cell receptor beta sequencing of tumor and peripheral blood.

The immunoSEQ v3 hsTCRB kit was used to amplify TCR beta CDR3 regions from genomic DNA through bias-controlled multiplex PCR. The TCR libraries were sequenced on an Illumina NextSeq 500 to approximately 2 million read pairs for survey level or about 5-6.5 million read pairs for deep level. Per the source publication's procedure: V, D and J genes were assigned, non-productive sequences were removed, and clonality was reported by immunoSEQ Analyzer software. Repertoires of infused TIL and blood were compared using productive Simpson clonality and the Morisita overlap index of productive TRB rearrangements. Absolute clonotype counts in blood were estimated by multiplying the lymphocyte count by the CD3+ fraction and by the productive frequency of the clone. TCRdb limited this immuneACCESS table to in-frame rearrangements with V and J called. A share of clones is missing; checked studies link under half to unresolved V genes, and the rest is unexplained. From that table come the V and J calls and clone size; the DNA was used to work out D and trimming. Within this sample are approximately 50,000 clones, with approximately 75% of them counted one time only. The ten largest clones represent roughly 3% of the sample.

Based on the germline V gene, the CDR1 and CDR2 sequences are SGHTA and FQGTGA. Counted from cysteine to phenylalanine, this CDR3 has 13 amino acids. The kept DNA is CDR3 alone, 39 bases in frame from the first base. What the research found in general, with its limitations: The cohort was highly selected, including more treatment-naive, never-smoker and oncogene-addicted patients than is typical, which limits generalizability. The study protocol defined all tumor marker inferences as exploratory. Infused TIL clonotypes partially replaced the baseline peripheral repertoire then decayed over months, with no apparent association between persistence and response.

Recombination connected TRBV7-3 to TRBJ2-3; a tentative D match to TRBD1 spans 6 bases. Sequenced material: blood, taken at baseline. This receptor was identified in a person aged 25-79 years with non-small cell lung cancer. The nucleotide sequence is given as TGTGCCAGCAGCATAACAGGGCCAGATACGCAGTATTTT. It is translated as CASSITGPDTQYF.